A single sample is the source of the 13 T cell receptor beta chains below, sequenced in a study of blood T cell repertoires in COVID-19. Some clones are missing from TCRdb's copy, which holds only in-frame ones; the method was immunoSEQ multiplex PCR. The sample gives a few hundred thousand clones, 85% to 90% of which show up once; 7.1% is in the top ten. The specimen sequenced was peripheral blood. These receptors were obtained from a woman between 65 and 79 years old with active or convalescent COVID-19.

CDR3 in DNA: TGTGCCAGCAGCTTACTAGCGGGGGGGACAGATACGCAGTATTTT. Translating it yields CASSLLAGGTDTQYF. The chain has TRBV7-9 and TRBJ2-3, with 12 nucleotides matching TRBD2. With V trimmed by 2 bases and J by 3 bases, 0 bases remained unmatched. Germline V CDR1 and CDR2: SEHNR, FQNEAQ (reference sequence). This CDR3 comprises 15 residues.

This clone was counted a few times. The CDR3 nucleotides read TGTGCCAGCAGTCCCCAAATGTACTATGGCTACACCTTC. This gives the protein CASSPQMYYGYTF. V is TRBV6-5 and J is TRBJ1-2; D is undetermined. Trimming left V 5 bases short and J 3 bases short, with 10 bases between. CDR1 and CDR2 from the germline V gene are MNHEY and SVGAGI. There are 13 residues in the CDR3.

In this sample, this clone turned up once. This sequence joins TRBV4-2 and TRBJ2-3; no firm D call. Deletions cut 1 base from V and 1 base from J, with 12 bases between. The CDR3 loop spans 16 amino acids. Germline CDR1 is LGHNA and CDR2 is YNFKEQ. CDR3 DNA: TGTGCCAGCAGCCAAGCAAAGGAGCTGGGCACAGATACGCAGTATTTT. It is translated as CASSQAKELGTDTQYF.

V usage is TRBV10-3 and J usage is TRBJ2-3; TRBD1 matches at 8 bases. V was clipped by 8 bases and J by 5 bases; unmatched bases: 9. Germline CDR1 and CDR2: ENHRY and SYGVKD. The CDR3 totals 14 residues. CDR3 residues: CAISPGQAQDTQYF. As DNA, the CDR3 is TGTGCCATCTCCCCGGGACAGGCCCAAGATACGCAGTATTTT.

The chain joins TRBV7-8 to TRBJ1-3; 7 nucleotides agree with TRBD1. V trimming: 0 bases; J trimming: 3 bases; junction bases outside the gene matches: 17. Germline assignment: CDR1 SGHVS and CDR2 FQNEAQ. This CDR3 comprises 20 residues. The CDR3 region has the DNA TGTGCCAGCAGCTTAGCCGGGGTTGCTTCTTTCGGACAGGATGGAAACACCATATATTTT. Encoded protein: CASSLAGVASFGQDGNTIYF.

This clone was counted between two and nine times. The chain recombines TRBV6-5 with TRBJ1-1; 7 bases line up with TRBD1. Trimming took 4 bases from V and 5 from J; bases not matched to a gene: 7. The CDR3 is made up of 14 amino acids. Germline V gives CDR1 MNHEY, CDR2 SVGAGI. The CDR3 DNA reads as TGTGCCAGCAGTTCCCCCGACAGGGTGACTGAAGCTTTCTTT. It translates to CASSSPDRVTEAFF.

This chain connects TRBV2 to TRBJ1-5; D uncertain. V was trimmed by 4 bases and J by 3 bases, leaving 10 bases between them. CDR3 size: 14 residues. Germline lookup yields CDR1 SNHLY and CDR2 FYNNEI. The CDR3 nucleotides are TGTGCCAGCAGTGGGGTACAGTACAATCAGCCCCAGCATTTT. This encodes CASSGVQYNQPQHF.

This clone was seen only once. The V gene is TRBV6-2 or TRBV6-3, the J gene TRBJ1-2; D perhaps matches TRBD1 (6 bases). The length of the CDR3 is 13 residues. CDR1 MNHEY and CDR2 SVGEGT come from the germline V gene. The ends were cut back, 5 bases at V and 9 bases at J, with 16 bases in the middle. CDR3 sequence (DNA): TGTGCCAGCAGTCTCCAGACCGGGACAAGCTACACCTTC. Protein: CASSLQTGTSYTF.

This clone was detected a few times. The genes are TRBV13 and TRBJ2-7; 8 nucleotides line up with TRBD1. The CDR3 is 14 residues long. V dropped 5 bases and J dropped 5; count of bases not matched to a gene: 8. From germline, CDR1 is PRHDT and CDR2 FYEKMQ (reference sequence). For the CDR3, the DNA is TGTGCCAGCAGCCTCAGGGGGCCGAGGAACGAGCAGTACTTC. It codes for CASSLRGPRNEQYF.

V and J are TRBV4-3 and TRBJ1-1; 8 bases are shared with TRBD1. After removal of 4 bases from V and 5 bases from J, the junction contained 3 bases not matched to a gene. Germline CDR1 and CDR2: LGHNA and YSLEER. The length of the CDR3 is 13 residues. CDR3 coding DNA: TGCGCCAGCAGCCGCGACAGGGGAACTGAAGCTTTCTTT. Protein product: CASSRDRGTEAFF.

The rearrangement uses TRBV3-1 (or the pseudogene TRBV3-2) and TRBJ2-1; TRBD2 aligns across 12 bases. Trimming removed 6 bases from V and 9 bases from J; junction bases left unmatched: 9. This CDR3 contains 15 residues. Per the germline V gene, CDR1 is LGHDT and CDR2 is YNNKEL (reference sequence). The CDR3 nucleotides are TGTGCCAGCAGTCCTCTAGCGGGGGGGCCTGGTGAGCAGTTCTTC. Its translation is CASSPLAGGPGEQFF.

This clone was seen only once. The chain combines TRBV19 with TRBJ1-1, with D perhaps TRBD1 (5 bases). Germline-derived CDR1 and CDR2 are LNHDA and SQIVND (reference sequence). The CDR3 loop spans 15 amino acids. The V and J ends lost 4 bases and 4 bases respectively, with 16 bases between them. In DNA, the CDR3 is TGTGCCAGTAGTAATAGGTTGGGGCGCGGCACTGAAGCTTTCTTT. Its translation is CASSNRLGRGTEAFF. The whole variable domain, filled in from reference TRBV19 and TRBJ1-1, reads DGGITQSPKYLFRKEGQNVTLSCEQNLNHDAMYWYRQDPGQGLRLIYYSQIVNDFQKGDIAEGYSVSREKKESFPLTVTSAQKNPTAFYLCASSNRLGRGTEAFFGQGTRLTVV.

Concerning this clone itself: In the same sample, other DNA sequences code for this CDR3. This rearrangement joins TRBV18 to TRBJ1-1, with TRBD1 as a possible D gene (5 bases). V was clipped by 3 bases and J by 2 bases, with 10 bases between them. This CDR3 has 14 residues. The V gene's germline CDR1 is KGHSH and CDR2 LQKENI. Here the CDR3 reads CASSPGQGNTEAFF. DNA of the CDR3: TGTGCCAGCTCACCCGGGCAGGGAAACACTGAAGCTTTCTTT.